This entry describes one T cell receptor (beta chain). This entry is derived from a study of CD8+CD57+ T cells in acquired aplastic anemia. Germline CDR1 SNHLY, CDR2 FYNNEI. The CDR3 runs 13 residues. Deletions cut 7 bases from V and 7 bases from J, with 17 bases between. Genomic DNA, serving as template, underwent TCR beta VDJ and CDR3 profiling. MiXCR, run by TCRdb on the reads, gives a single entry per CDR3 protein. The table has 75,000 to 80,000 distinct CDR3 sequences, roughly 72% seen once; the top ten hold approximately 81%. The sequenced patients had an expansion of CD8+CD57+ cells seen by flow cytometry.

The origin of this receptor is a human donor with aplastic anemia. The sequencing sample was made of sorted CD4+, CD8+, or CD8+CD57+ T cells (not recorded which) from PBMCs. This sequence joins TRBV2 and TRBJ2-7; possible D gene TRBD1, 6 bases. The CDR3 nucleotides read TGTGCCAGCATCCGGGACACCCCTTGGGAGCAGTACTTC. Translation gives CASIRDTPWEQYF. Based on the CDR3 plus reference TRBV2 and TRBJ2-7, the full variable domain is EPEVTQTPSHQVTQMGQEVILRCVPISNHLYFYWYRQILGQKVEFLVSFYNNEISEKSEIFDDQFSVERPDGSNFTLKIRSTKLEDSAMYFCASIRDTPWEQYFGPGTRLTVT.